The 21 T cell receptor beta chains reported below all come from one sample, sequenced in a study of cytomegalovirus exposure and HLA in healthy donors. TCRdb's copy holds only in-frame clones and misses some; the assay was immunoSEQ multiplex PCR. The sample yields fewer than 75,000 clones, around 95% seen once. Material: PBMCs. Every receptor here comes from a woman in her late teens or twenties in good health and CMV-seropositive.

This chain connects TRBV6-6 to TRBJ2-1, with TRBD2 identical over 8 bases. Germline CDR1 reads MNHNY; CDR2 reads SVGAGI (reference sequence). J gave up 7 bases and V 3 bases, and 8 bases lay outside the gene matches. The CDR3 runs 15 residues. DNA for the CDR3: TGTGCCAGCAGTTATAGCGGGGTGGGGCGGAATGAGCAGTTCTTC. This sequence encodes CASSYSGVGRNEQFF.

The rearrangement links TRBV7-2 to TRBJ1-1; 9 bases agree with TRBD1. The length of the CDR3 is 14 residues. From germline, CDR1 is SGHTA and CDR2 FQGNSA. V lost 1 base and J lost 8; bases outside the gene matches: 5. The CDR3 loop reads CASSLDRGLREAFF. In DNA form, the CDR3 reads TGTGCCAGCAGCTTAGACAGGGGGCTGCGGGAAGCTTTCTTT.

This chain uses TRBV13 with TRBJ2-7; 7 bases match TRBD2. Germline CDR1 PRHDT, CDR2 FYEKMQ (reference sequence). This CDR3 comprises 12 residues. V was pared by 11 bases and J by 5 bases, with 9 bases of the junction left unmatched. CDR3 sequence: CASAWGGNEQYF. In DNA form, the CDR3 reads TGTGCCTCAGCATGGGGGGGGAACGAGCAGTACTTC.

This chain uses TRBV11-3 with TRBJ2-5; 9 bases are shared with TRBD1. Trimming at V came to 5 bases and at J to 5 bases, leaving 9 bases not matched to a gene. Germline V gene data show CDR1 as SGHNT and CDR2 as YENEEA. This CDR3 is built from 15 residues. The CDR3 loop reads CASSPGGQGGETQYF. In DNA, the CDR3 is TGTGCCAGCAGCCCAGGGGGACAGGGCGGGGAGACCCAGTACTTC.

The chain is built from TRBV2 and TRBJ2-1; D is unresolved. V shed 6 bases and J shed 4 bases, with 13 bases lying between them. The CDR3 is 14 amino acids. Germline loops: CDR1 SNHLY, CDR2 FYNNEI. CDR3 sequence: CASSVSPGYNEQFF. As DNA, the CDR3 is TGTGCCAGCAGCGTAAGCCCAGGATACAATGAGCAGTTCTTC.

V gene TRBV2 combines with J gene TRBJ1-5, with D possibly matching TRBD1 (6 bases). Germline lookup yields CDR1 SNHLY and CDR2 FYNNEI. The CDR3 has 16 residues. V was clipped by 3 bases and J by 11 bases, with 23 bases between them. CDR3 nucleotides: TGTGCCAGCAGTGAGGGGGCAGGGGCCGTCAGAGTGGCCCAGCATTTT. It yields the protein CASSEGAGAVRVAQHF. The variable domain in full, completed from reference TRBV2 and TRBJ1-5, reads EPEVTQTPSHQVTQMGQEVILRCVPISNHLYFYWYRQILGQKVEFLVSFYNNEISEKSEIFDDQFSVERPDGSNFTLKIRSTKLEDSAMYFCASSEGAGAVRVAQHFGDGTRLSIL.

V is TRBV7-4 and J is TRBJ2-7; a possible D gene is TRBD1 (6 bases). The ends were cut back, 6 bases at V and 10 bases at J, with 16 bases in the middle. The CDR3 loop spans 12 amino acids. From germline, CDR1 is SGHVT and CDR2 SQSDAQ. CDR3 nucleotides: TGTGCCAGCAGAACTAGGCCGGGGACACAGTACTTC. Amino acid sequence: CASRTRPGTQYF. Together with reference TRBV7-4 and TRBJ2-7, the CDR3 gives the full variable domain: GAGVSQSPRYKVAKRGRDVALRCDSISGHVTLYWYRQTLGQGSEVLTYSQSDAQRDKSGRPSGRFSAERPERSVSTLKIQRTEQGDSAVYLCASRTRPGTQYFGPGTRLTVT.

This clone was observed once. V and J are TRBV6-1 and TRBJ2-5, with a weak D call TRBD2 (5 bases). This CDR3 spans 13 amino acids. Trimming took 6 bases from V and 5 from J, leaving 13 bases between them. Germline loops: CDR1 MNHNS, CDR2 SASEGT. The CDR3: CASSRTPRETQYF. CDR3 nucleotides: TGTGCCAGCAGCAGGACTCCAAGGGAGACCCAGTACTTC.

The genes are TRBV7-9 and TRBJ1-2; no definite D call. Germline CDR1 SEHNR, CDR2 FQNEAQ (reference sequence). Deletions cut 5 bases from V and 2 bases from J, with 15 bases between. This CDR3 contains 15 residues. CDR3 amino acids: CASSPMGGANYGYTF. CDR3 sequence (DNA): TGTGCCAGCAGCCCCATGGGTGGAGCCAACTATGGCTACACCTTC.

The chain carries TRBV29-1 and TRBJ2-1, with 12 bases aligning to TRBD2. Trimming at V came to 1 base and at J to 6 bases, leaving 16 bases not matched to a gene. There are 19 residues in the CDR3. Germline lookup yields CDR1 SQVTM and CDR2 ANQGSEA. The CDR3 nucleotides are TGCAGCGTTGAAGGAGTTGATGAGGCTAGCGGGAGGGCTGTCAATGAGCAGTTCTTC. This gives the protein CSVEGVDEASGRAVNEQFF.

This clone showed up just once. The chain recombines TRBV11-2 with TRBJ2-7; no reliable D call. The V gene's germline CDR1 is SGHAT and CDR2 FQNNGV. The CDR3 covers 11 residues. V was pared by 5 bases and J by 6 bases, with 8 bases between. In DNA, the CDR3 is TGTGCCAGCAGCCCCATCGGCGAGCAGTACTTC. Residues: CASSPIGEQYF.

The chain has TRBV29-1 and TRBJ2-7; TRBD1 might be the D (6 bases). Trimming shortened V by 3 bases and J by 4 bases, and 19 bases separated the two germline ends. The germline gives CDR1 SQVTM, CDR2 ANQGSEA. CDR3 size: 15 residues. The CDR3 loop is CSVEWQTGYGYEQYF. For the CDR3, the DNA is TGCAGCGTTGAGTGGCAAACAGGGTACGGGTACGAGCAGTACTTC.

This clone was found once. The chain recombines TRBV10-3 with TRBJ2-7, with TRBD1 matching over 7 bases. This CDR3 is built from 13 residues. Losses at the gene ends were 8 bases for V and 6 bases for J; bases not matched to a gene: 10. Germline CDR1 reads ENHRY; CDR2 reads SYGVKD. The CDR3 loop is CAISDRRGGEQYF. CDR3 bases: TGTGCCATCTCGGACAGGAGAGGAGGCGAGCAGTACTTC.

This chain connects TRBV11-3 to TRBJ1-2; D uncertain. The CDR3 is 18 amino acids. Trimming took 5 bases from V and 8 from J, leaving 30 bases between them. Germline V gene sequence: CDR1 SGHNT, CDR2 YENEEA. The CDR3 loop reads CASSLPQSPPRVAGGYTF. The CDR3 DNA follows: TGTGCCAGCAGCCTACCCCAAAGCCCCCCCAGAGTCGCGGGGGGCTACACCTTC.

This clone was observed a single time. The rearrangement links TRBV5-8 to TRBJ2-6; D remains unclear. This CDR3 spans 15 amino acids. Per the germline V gene, CDR1 is SGHTS and CDR2 is YDEGEE. With 2 bases removed from V and 4 bases from J, the gap between germline ends came to 10 bases. CDR3 in amino acids: CASSFLSSGANVLTF. The CDR3 nucleotides are TGTGCCAGCAGCTTTCTCTCCTCCGGGGCCAACGTCCTGACTTTC.

This clone has just one count. This chain links TRBV7-3 with TRBJ2-7; D not certain. CDR3 length: 13 amino acids. Looked up from germline, CDR1 is SGHTA and CDR2 is FQGTGA. Trimming removed 4 bases from V and 6 bases from J, with 13 bases in between. The DNA for the CDR3 is TGTGCCAGCAGCTCCGACTCACTGAGCGAGCAGTACTTC. Translating gives CASSSDSLSEQYF.

The rearrangement uses TRBV7-9 and TRBJ1-1; D not certain. Between the trimmed V and J ends, which lost 4 bases and 1 base, there was a span of 16 bases. The CDR3 loop spans 16 amino acids. Germline CDR1 is SEHNR and CDR2 is FQNEAQ (reference sequence). The chain's CDR3 is CASSSPRVRGNTEAFF. CDR3 sequence (DNA): TGTGCCAGCAGCTCCCCCCGGGTCCGCGGGAACACTGAAGCTTTCTTT.

The V call is TRBV6-5, the J call TRBJ2-7, with D possibly being TRBD1 (7 bases). Germline CDR1 reads MNHEY; CDR2 reads SVGAGI. Between the trimmed V and J ends, which lost 3 bases and 7 bases, there was a span of 19 bases. This CDR3 has 15 amino acids. The CDR3 sequence is CASSYGPETGREQYF. In DNA, the CDR3 is TGTGCCAGCAGTTATGGCCCAGAGACAGGGAGGGAGCAGTACTTC.

The V call is TRBV4-1, the J call TRBJ2-7; 10 bases are shared with TRBD2. Germline V lookup: CDR1 MGHRA, CDR2 YSYEKL. The CDR3 totals 16 residues. J was trimmed by 6 bases and V by 6 bases; bases with no gene match: 14. CDR3 sequence reads: CASRQPLAGGGGEQYF. CDR3 bases: TGCGCCAGCAGACAACCCTTAGCGGGAGGAGGGGGCGAGCAGTACTTC.

The rearrangement joins TRBV7-3 to TRBJ2-3; D is ambiguous. With 1 base removed from V and 2 bases from J, the gap between germline ends came to 10 bases. Germline V gives CDR1 SGHTA, CDR2 FQGTGA. This CDR3 is built from 15 residues. As DNA, the CDR3 is TGTGCCAGCAGCTTAAATGCGTTGTACACAGATACGCAGTATTTT. Its translation is CASSLNALYTDTQYF.

This chain uses TRBV2 with TRBJ2-7; D is unresolved. Trimming left V 7 bases short and J 3 bases short, with 10 bases between. CDR3 length equals 12 residues. Germline V CDR1 and CDR2: SNHLY, FYNNEI. The chain's CDR3 is CASKVGSYEQYF. In nucleotides, the CDR3 is TGTGCCAGCAAGGTGGGCAGCTACGAGCAGTACTTC.